The 4 T cell receptor beta chains reported below all come from one sample, sequenced in a study of neoadjuvant anti-PD-1 for oral cavity cancer. TCRdb's copy holds only in-frame clones and misses some; the assay was immunoSEQ multiplex PCR. The sample has around 81,000 clones, about four fifths seen once; the top ten hold approximately 3.4%. Sample: PBMCs, taken before nivolumab (anti-PD-1) treatment. The receptors stem from a person between 35 and 79 years old with oral cavity squamous cell carcinoma.

The chain joins TRBV7-8 to TRBJ1-1; no reliable D call. Between the trimmed V and J ends, which lost 5 bases and 5 bases, there was a span of 18 bases. The CDR3 loop spans 15 amino acids. Germline assignment: CDR1 SGHVS and CDR2 FQNEAQ. In DNA, the CDR3 is TGTGCCAGCAGCCCCCGGACGACCCTGGTAACTGAAGCTTTCTTT. It translates to CASSPRTTLVTEAFF.

This chain links TRBV2 with TRBJ2-1; D unresolved. With 2 bases removed from V and 15 bases from J, the gap between germline ends came to 14 bases. The length of the CDR3 is 12 residues. Germline CDR1 reads SNHLY; CDR2 reads FYNNEI. CDR3 region: CASSERFLVLFF. CDR3 bases: TGTGCCAGCAGTGAAAGGTTTCTAGTACTGTTCTTC. Full variable domain (remainder filled in from reference TRBV2 and TRBJ2-1): EPEVTQTPSHQVTQMGQEVILRCVPISNHLYFYWYRQILGQKVEFLVSFYNNEISEKSEIFDDQFSVERPDGSNFTLKIRSTKLEDSAMYFCASSERFLVLFFGPGTRLTVL.

This clone was picked up a small number of times. This chain uses TRBV9 with TRBJ2-1; TRBD2 matches at 7 bases. The J segment lost 7 bases and the V segment lost 1 base, leaving 8 bases of the junction unmatched. CDR3 length equals 15 residues. The V gene's germline CDR1 is SGDLS and CDR2 YYNGEE. The CDR3 sequence is CASSVSRLAVNEQFF. In nucleotides, the CDR3 is TGTGCCAGCAGCGTATCCCGGCTAGCGGTGAATGAGCAGTTCTTC.

The genes are TRBV5-1 and TRBJ2-3, with a possible D match to TRBD2 (5 bases). From germline, CDR1 is SGHRS and CDR2 YFSETQ. Between the trimmed V and J ends, which lost 0 bases and 1 base, there was a span of 12 bases. The CDR3 runs 16 residues. The CDR3 DNA sequence: TGCGCCAGCAGCTTGGAAGCTAGCTATGGCACAGATACGCAGTATTTT. Residues: CASSLEASYGTDTQYF.